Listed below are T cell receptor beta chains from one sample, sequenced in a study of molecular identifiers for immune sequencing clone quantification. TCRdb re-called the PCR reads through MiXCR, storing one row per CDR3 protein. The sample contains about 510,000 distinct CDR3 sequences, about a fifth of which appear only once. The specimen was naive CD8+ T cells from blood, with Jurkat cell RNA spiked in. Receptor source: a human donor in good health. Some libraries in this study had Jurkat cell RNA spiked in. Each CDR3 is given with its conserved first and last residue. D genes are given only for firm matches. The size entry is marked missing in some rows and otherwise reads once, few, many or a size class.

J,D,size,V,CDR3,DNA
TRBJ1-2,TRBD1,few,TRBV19,CASTGTGLFNGYTF,TGTGCCAGTACGGGGACAGGACTTTTTAATGGCTACACCTTC
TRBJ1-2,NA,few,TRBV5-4,CASSPGGQGPANYGYTF,TGTGCCAGCAGCCCGGGGGGGCAGGGACCCGCTAACTATGGCTACACCTTC
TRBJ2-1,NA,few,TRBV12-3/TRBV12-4,CASINYLGAYNEQFF,TGTGCCAGCATTAACTATCTGGGGGCCTACAATGAGCAGTTCTTC
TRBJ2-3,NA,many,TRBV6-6,CASSYSNLAVLSTDTQYF,TGTGCCAGCAGTTACTCGAATCTGGCGGTTTTGAGCACAGATACGCAGTATTTT
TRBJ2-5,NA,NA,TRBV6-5,CASSYSLLRGGQDTQYF,TGTGCCAGCAGTTACTCGCTTCTTCGTGGCGGCCAAGATACCCAGTACTTC
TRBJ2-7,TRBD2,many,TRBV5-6,CASSLAASGVYEQYF,TGTGCCAGCAGCTTGGCTGCTAGCGGGGTCTACGAGCAGTACTTC
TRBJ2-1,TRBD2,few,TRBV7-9,CASSFPSAGGPGEQFF,TGTGCCAGCAGCTTCCCGTCAGCGGGAGGGCCTGGTGAGCAGTTCTTC
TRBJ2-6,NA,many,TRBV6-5,CASSPVGANVLTF,TGTGCCAGCAGTCCTGTGGGGGCCAACGTCCTGACTTTC
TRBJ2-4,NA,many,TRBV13,CASSLEPQGSKNIQYF,TGTGCCAGCAGCTTAGAGCCCCAGGGTTCAAAAAACATTCAGTACTTC
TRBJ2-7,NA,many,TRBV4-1,CASSQGSMAGAYEQYF,TGCGCCAGCAGCCAAGGGTCCATGGCAGGTGCCTACGAGCAGTACTTC
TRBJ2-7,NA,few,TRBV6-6,CASSPTAAGWEQYF,TGTGCCAGCAGTCCAACCGCCGCGGGCTGGGAGCAGTACTTC
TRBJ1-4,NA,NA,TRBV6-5,CASSYSGEKLFF,TGTGCCAGCAGTTACTCCGGTGAAAAACTGTTTTTT
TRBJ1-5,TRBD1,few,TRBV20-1,CSAREQGGVNQPQHF,TGCAGTGCTAGAGAGCAGGGGGGGGTCAATCAGCCCCAGCATTTT
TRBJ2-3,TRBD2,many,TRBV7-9,CASSAAAGTSLTDTQYF,TGTGCCAGCAGCGCGGCGGCCGGGACTAGCCTCACAGATACGCAGTATTTT
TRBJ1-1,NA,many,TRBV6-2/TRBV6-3,CASSYHRTLPSTEAFF,TGTGCCAGCAGTTACCACCGGACCCTGCCGAGCACTGAAGCTTTCTTT
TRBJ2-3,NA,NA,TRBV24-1,CATSDPGTHPVTQYF,TGTGCCACCAGTGACCCCGGGACCCACCCGGTTACGCAGTATTTT
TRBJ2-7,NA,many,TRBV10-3,CAIRTPEAFEQYF,TGTGCCATCAGGACCCCCGAAGCGTTCGAGCAGTACTTC
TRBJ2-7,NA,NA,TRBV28,CASSPPVSHEQYF,TGTGCCAGCAGCCCGCCAGTGTCCCACGAGCAGTACTTC
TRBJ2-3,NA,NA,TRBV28,CASSPRQGSTDTQYF,TGTGCCAGCAGTCCTCGTCAGGGTAGCACAGATACGCAGTATTTT
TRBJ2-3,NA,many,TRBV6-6,CASGLFMDTQYF,TGTGCCAGCGGTCTGTTTATGGATACGCAGTATTTT
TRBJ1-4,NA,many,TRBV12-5,CASGAAEKLFF,TGTGCTAGTGGGGCGGCTGAAAAACTGTTTTTT
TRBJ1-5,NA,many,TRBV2,CASRGPFSNQPQHF,TGTGCCAGCAGAGGACCATTTAGCAATCAGCCCCAGCATTTT
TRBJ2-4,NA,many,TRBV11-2,CASVGIKNIQYF,TGTGCCAGCGTCGGGATCAAAAACATTCAGTACTTC
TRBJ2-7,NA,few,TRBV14,CASSQVARYYEQYF,TGTGCCAGCAGCCAAGTCGCCAGATACTACGAGCAGTACTTC
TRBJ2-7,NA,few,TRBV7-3,CASSLRTGLWYF,TGTGCCAGCAGCCTGAGGACGGGTCTTTGGTACTTC
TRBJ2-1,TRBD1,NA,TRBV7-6,CASSLGTVPYNEQFF,TGTGCCAGCAGCCTCGGGACAGTTCCCTACAATGAGCAGTTCTTC
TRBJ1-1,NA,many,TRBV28,CASSPDWGMNTEAFF,TGTGCCAGCAGTCCCGACTGGGGAATGAACACTGAAGCTTTCTTT
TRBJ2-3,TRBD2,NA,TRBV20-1,CSARDPDSLAGGSFGDTQYF,TGCAGTGCTAGAGATCCGGATTCACTAGCGGGGGGGTCTTTTGGAGATACGCAGTATTTT
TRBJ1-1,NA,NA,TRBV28,CASSLPGSTEAFF,TGTGCCAGCAGTTTACCAGGCTCCACTGAAGCTTTCTTT
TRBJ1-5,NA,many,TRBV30,CAWSVGQYSNQPQHF,TGTGCCTGGAGTGTAGGGCAGTATAGCAATCAGCCCCAGCATTTT
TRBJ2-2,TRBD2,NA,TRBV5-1,CASSRIREENTGELFF,TGCGCCAGCTCCCGAATTCGGGAGGAGAACACCGGGGAGCTGTTTTTT
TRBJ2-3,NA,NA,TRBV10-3,CAIRDDQLRTDTQYF,TGTGCCATCAGGGACGACCAACTGCGAACAGATACGCAGTATTTT
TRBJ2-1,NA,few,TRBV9,CASTVLEDGSYNEQFF,TGTGCCAGCACCGTCCTGGAGGACGGCTCCTACAATGAGCAGTTCTTC
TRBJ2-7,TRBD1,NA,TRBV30,CAWSPRQGVYHEQYF,TGTGCCTGGAGTCCTCGACAGGGCGTATACCACGAGCAGTACTTC
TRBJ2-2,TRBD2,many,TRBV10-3,CAISELAGNTGELFF,TGTGCCATCAGTGAACTAGCGGGGAACACCGGGGAGCTGTTTTTT
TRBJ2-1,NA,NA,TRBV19,CASSIYPEWAYNEQFF,TGTGCCAGTAGTATCTATCCAGAGTGGGCCTACAATGAGCAGTTCTTC
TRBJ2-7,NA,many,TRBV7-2,CASSLRDTSYEQYF,TGCGCCAGCAGCTTACGGGACACCTCCTACGAGCAGTACTTC
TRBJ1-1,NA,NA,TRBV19,CASGRDGENTEAFF,TGTGCCAGTGGGAGGGACGGAGAGAACACTGAAGCTTTCTTT
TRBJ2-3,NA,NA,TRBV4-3,CASSPDPSGASTDTQYF,TGCGCCAGCAGCCCCGACCCCAGCGGAGCAAGCACAGATACGCAGTATTTT
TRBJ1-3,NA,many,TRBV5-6,CASSLLEDFGNTIYF,TGTGCCAGCAGCTTGTTGGAGGATTTTGGAAACACCATATATTTT
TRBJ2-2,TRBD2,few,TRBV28,CASSSEVGTSGRYGELFF,TGTGCCAGCAGCTCCGAAGTCGGGACTAGCGGGAGGTACGGGGAGCTGTTTTTT
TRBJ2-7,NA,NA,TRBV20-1,CSARGAGQVSYEQYF,TGCAGTGCTAGAGGGGCGGGTCAGGTCTCCTACGAGCAGTACTTC
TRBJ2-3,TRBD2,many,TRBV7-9,CASSHGLAGGPADTQYF,TGTGCCAGCAGCCATGGACTAGCGGGAGGGCCGGCAGATACGCAGTATTTT
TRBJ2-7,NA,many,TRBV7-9,CASSSTGRPYEQYF,TGTGCCAGCAGCTCGACGGGCCGTCCCTACGAGCAGTACTTC
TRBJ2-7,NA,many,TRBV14,CASSQGTGQSSYEQYF,TGTGCCAGCAGCCAAGGGACCGGCCAGAGCTCCTACGAGCAGTACTTC
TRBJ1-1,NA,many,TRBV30,CAWSVGYTEAFF,TGTGCCTGGAGTGTCGGTTACACTGAAGCTTTCTTT
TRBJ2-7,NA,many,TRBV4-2,CASSQDPAWTVNSYEQYF,TGTGCCAGCAGCCAAGATCCCGCCTGGACAGTAAACTCCTACGAGCAGTACTTC
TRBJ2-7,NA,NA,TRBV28,CASSLSESFEQYF,TGTGCCAGCAGTTTATCGGAAAGCTTCGAGCAGTACTTC
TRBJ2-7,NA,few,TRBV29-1,CSVDGPSYEQYF,TGCAGCGTTGACGGGCCGTCCTACGAGCAGTACTTC
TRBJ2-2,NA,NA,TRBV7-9,CASSPSGTGELLF,TGTGCCAGCAGCCCGAGTGGGACCGGGGAGCTGCTTTTT
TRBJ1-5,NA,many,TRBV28,CASSLFSLSNQPQHF,TGTGCCAGCAGTTTATTTTCCCTGAGCAATCAGCCCCAGCATTTT
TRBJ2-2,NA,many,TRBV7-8,CASTSSYSAFPGELFF,TGTGCCAGCACCTCATCCTATAGCGCGTTCCCCGGGGAGCTGTTTTTT
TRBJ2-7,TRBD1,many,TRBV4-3,CASSQEGLGTGPLEQYF,TGCGCCAGCAGCCAAGAGGGACTCGGGACAGGACCCTTGGAGCAGTACTTC